Sequencing of this TCR beta chain was carried out in a study of shared clonotypes between healthy human individuals. Across the study: Each donor had three CD4 naive, three CD4 memory, two CD8 naive and one CD8 memory plate. Study results and caveats: Sharing across four donors was seen in 4% to 5.5% of naive CD4 clonotypes. Sequencing depth was expected to influence donor clonotype sharing.

The protocol was immunoSEQ multiplex PCR, while the TCRdb copy is restricted to in-frame clones and leaves out a portion. The table lists about 700,000 clones, roughly 94% of them singletons, with roughly 24% in the top ten. Terminally differentiated effector memory CD45RA+ cells were excluded from the naive CD8 cells, which were CD45RO-negative and positively selected for CCR7. Donors were healthy HIV-negative adults without recent acute infections or vaccinations. Per germline, CDR1 SGHTA and CDR2 FQGNSA. The V and J ends lost 3 bases and 4 bases, in that order; junction bases with no gene match: 5. This CDR3 has 14 residues. For this clone: Antigen unknown.

The sequenced sample consisted of naive CD8+ T cells sorted from blood. V is TRBV7-2 and J is TRBJ2-7, with 8 bases matching TRBD1. This clonotype originated in a man aged 25-45 years in good health. The CDR3 sequence: CASSFQGARYEQYF. The CDR3 DNA follows: TGTGCCAGCAGCTTCCAGGGGGCGCGGTACGAGCAGTACTTC.